This T cell receptor beta chain derives from a study of blood T cell repertoires in COVID-19. Study as a whole: From the United States, Italy and Spain came samples of acute and convalescent COVID-19.

Per the authors' pipeline: Estimated nucleated cell counts came from reference gene primer amplification. The repertoire was sequenced with immunoSEQ multiplex PCR; TCRdb's copy has only in-frame clones and lacks some. V and J calls plus clone size are reproduced from that table; the DNA served to infer D and trimming. The sample lists about 240,000 clones, around 84% occurring once. The CDR3 contains 12 residues. The V end was cut by 4 bases, the J end by 2 bases, with 9 bases between. CDR1 is SQVTM and CDR2 is ANQGSEA in the germline V gene. Input material: peripheral blood. The receptor was isolated from a woman aged 18-29 years with acute or convalescent COVID-19. The V call is TRBV29-1, the J call TRBJ2-7, with D possibly matching TRBD1 (5 bases). In DNA form, the CDR3 reads TGCAGCGTTGTTGACAGAACCTACGAGCAGTACTTC. It translates to CSVVDRTYEQYF.